The rows below give T cell receptor beta chains drawn from one sample of a study of regulatory T cells in long-lasting Graves disease. TCRdb re-analysed the multiplex PCR reads in MiXCR, keeping a single row per CDR3 protein. The profile covers 200,000 to 250,000 distinct CDR3 sequences, with 20% appearing a single time and more than 11% taken by the ten largest. Sequences were derived from peripheral blood mononuclear cells (PBMCs), sampled at new diagnosis, from a patient treated with antithyroid drugs. The receptors shown here come from a female donor with Graves disease. The CDR3 runs from the conserved cysteine through the conserved F or W. Fields, in order: J gene, clone size, V gene, D gene, CDR3 DNA, CDR3 protein. D genes are given only for firm matches. The size of a clone is reported for some rows only, either as once, few or many, or as a class for expanded clones.

TRBJ1-4,.,TRBV7-2,.,TGTGCCAGCAGCTTCACAGGCGCCGTTAAACTGTTTTTT,CASSFTGAVKLFF
TRBJ2-1,once,TRBV20-1,.,TGCAGTGTCACCGAGGCCTACGCGAACAATGAGCAGTTCTTC,CSVTEAYANNEQFF
TRBJ2-3,many,TRBV20-1,TRBD1,TGCAGTGCTAGAGATCCGGACAGGCCCACAGATACGCAGTATTTT,CSARDPDRPTDTQYF
TRBJ2-7,few,TRBV20-1,.,TGCAGTGCTAGAGATGGGGGCAGGCTCGACCAGTACTTC,CSARDGGRLDQYF
TRBJ1-2,many,TRBV12-3/TRBV12-4,.,TGTGCCAGCAGTTTACGGGGCCGTGGCTACACCTTC,CASSLRGRGYTF
TRBJ1-5,few,TRBV10-3,.,TGTGCCATCAGTGAGTCAGGAGGGGGGTACAATCAGCCCCAGCATTTT,CAISESGGGYNQPQHF
TRBJ2-5,few,TRBV5-5,TRBD1,TGTGCCAGCAGCTGGGACAGGGGGGACGAGACCCAGTACTTC,CASSWDRGDETQYF
TRBJ2-7,.,TRBV4-3,TRBD1,TGCGCCAGCAGCCAAGACAGGGACAGGTTCTACGAGCAGTACTTC,CASSQDRDRFYEQYF
TRBJ2-5,few,TRBV4-2,TRBD2,TGTGCCAGCAGCCGGGGACTAGCGGGGGAAGAGACCCAGTACTTC,CASSRGLAGEETQYF
TRBJ2-1,few,TRBV15,.,TGTGCCACCAGCAGACCACAGGGCCTAGATTCCCCACGGGAGCAGTTCTTC,CATSRPQGLDSPREQFF
TRBJ2-1,many,TRBV7-2,.,TGTGCCAGCAGCGAAGAGCGGGTGTACAATGAGCAGTTCTTC,CASSEERVYNEQFF
TRBJ2-1,.,TRBV7-2,.,TGTGCCAGCAGCTTAGATGGCAGTCACAATGAGCAGTTCTTC,CASSLDGSHNEQFF
TRBJ2-1,many,TRBV9,.,TGTGCCAGCAGCGTAGTGAGCCGACTACACGGGAGCTCCTACAATGAGCAGTTCTTC,CASSVVSRLHGSSYNEQFF
TRBJ1-1,many,TRBV6-2/TRBV6-3,.,TGTGCCAGCAGGGGGTCGACAGGCGGTGTGACTGAAGCTTTCTTT,CASRGSTGGVTEAFF
TRBJ2-1,few,TRBV10-1,TRBD1,TGCGCCAGCAGTGAGTCGGTAACGACAGGGGGCGGGTTGGATGAGCAGTTCTTC,CASSESVTTGGGLDEQFF
TRBJ2-1,many,TRBV20-1,.,TGCAGTGCTAGAGATAGCCCAGGGATGAATGAGCAGTTCTTC,CSARDSPGMNEQFF
TRBJ2-3,many,TRBV18,.,TGTGCCAGCTCATCTAGCCGGGGCCGCACAGATACGCAGTATTTT,CASSSSRGRTDTQYF
TRBJ2-2,many,TRBV20-1,.,TGCAGTGCTAGAGATTGGGCAGGGAACACCGGGGAGCTGTTTTTT,CSARDWAGNTGELFF
TRBJ2-5,many,TRBV6-2/TRBV6-3,.,TGTGCCAGCAGTTACCCGGACCACGGGGAGACCCAGTACTTC,CASSYPDHGETQYF
TRBJ1-1,many,TRBV29-1,.,TGCAGCGTTGCTGTCAGCGTGAACACTGAAGCTTTCTTT,CSVAVSVNTEAFF
TRBJ1-1,many,TRBV12-3/TRBV12-4,.,TGTGCCAGCAGTTTAAAGGTTCCCAGGACCAACACTGAAGCTTTCTTT,CASSLKVPRTNTEAFF
TRBJ1-2,few,TRBV11-3,.,TGTGCCAGCAGCTTAGTACACTCCTCTAACTATGGCTACACCTTC,CASSLVHSSNYGYTF
TRBJ1-2,many,TRBV29-1,.,TGCAGCGTTGTGGGGATAATGACTAACTATGGCTACACCTTC,CSVVGIMTNYGYTF
TRBJ2-7,few,TRBV20-1,.,TGCAGTGCTAGAGGACGGAGGTCAGACAGCGAGCAGTACTTC,CSARGRRSDSEQYF
TRBJ2-3,many,TRBV20-1,.,TGCAGTGCTATCTTTACGGGGTCAGATACGCAGTATTTT,CSAIFTGSDTQYF
TRBJ1-1,many,TRBV20-1,.,TGCAGTGCTTCCCTAACAGGGTCAGGAGCTTTCTTT,CSASLTGSGAFF
TRBJ1-5,many,TRBV18,.,TGTGCCAGCTCACCCGGGGGCGGTCAGCCCCAGCATTTT,CASSPGGGQPQHF
TRBJ1-6,many,TRBV20-1,.,TGCAGTGCTAGAGATCTTCAACAGGGAATTGGATCACCCCTCCACTTT,CSARDLQQGIGSPLHF
TRBJ2-3,many,TRBV7-3,.,TGTGCCAGCAGACCCGGGAAGGGAAGGGGAACAGATACGCAGTATTTT,CASRPGKGRGTDTQYF
TRBJ2-7,many,TRBV30,.,TGTGCCTGGAGCCGACTGAACTCCTACGAGCAGTACTTC,CAWSRLNSYEQYF
TRBJ1-4,.,TRBV5-1,.,TGCGCCAGCAGCTTGGGGGGGCGCACAGGGAATGAAAAACTGTTTTTT,CASSLGGRTGNEKLFF
TRBJ2-7,.,TRBV5-8,.,TGTGCCAGCAGCTTGGCCCCCGGGGGCTACTACGAGCAGTACTTC,CASSLAPGGYYEQYF
TRBJ2-1,many,TRBV9,TRBD1,TGTGCCAGCAGCCCAAACTCCGGGACAGGGTTCTACAATGAGCAGTTCTTC,CASSPNSGTGFYNEQFF
TRBJ1-2,.,TRBV3-1,TRBD1,TGTGCCAGCAGCCAAGGGACAGGGGACTATGGCTACACCTTC,CASSQGTGDYGYTF
TRBJ2-7,.,TRBV20-1,.,TGCAGTGCTAGGTCGGCCAGTGGGTCCTACGAGCAGTACTTC,CSARSASGSYEQYF
TRBJ1-5,many,TRBV7-9,.,TGTGCCAGCAGCGGACCCGGAGGCCTCCAGCATTTT,CASSGPGGLQHF
TRBJ2-3,many,TRBV14,.,TGTGCCAGCAGCCAAGGTAGCGACCTGTTTGGCACAGATACGCAGTATTTT,CASSQGSDLFGTDTQYF
TRBJ2-2,.,TRBV28,TRBD1,TGTGCCAGCAGTTCGGGACAGGCGGACACCGGGGAGCTGTTTTTT,CASSSGQADTGELFF
TRBJ2-1,many,TRBV28,TRBD2,TGTGCCAGCAGGACTACTAGCGGATACAATGAGCAGTTCTTC,CASRTTSGYNEQFF
TRBJ2-7,many,TRBV6-2/TRBV6-3,.,TGTGCCAGCAGCAAATCAGGACCAAATGCCTACGAGCAGTACTTC,CASSKSGPNAYEQYF
TRBJ1-1,once,TRBV6-2/TRBV6-3,TRBD1,TGTGCCAGCAGCGAGTACAGGGGGCTTAGGTCGATGAACACTGAAGCTTTCTTT,CASSEYRGLRSMNTEAFF
TRBJ1-2,.,TRBV20-1,.,TGCAGTGTTGGGGGTCATCTCCAGGGCTACACCTTC,CSVGGHLQGYTF
TRBJ2-7,many,TRBV6-1,TRBD1,TGTGCCAGCAGTGAGGACAGGGACAGTATACACGAGCAGTACTTC,CASSEDRDSIHEQYF
TRBJ1-2,many,TRBV29-1,TRBD1,TGCAGCGTTGGGGACAGCGCGGGCTACACCTTC,CSVGDSAGYTF
TRBJ2-1,few,TRBV5-4,.,TGTGCCAGCAGCTTAGGGACAAATGGCGGTGAGCAGTTCTTC,CASSLGTNGGEQFF
TRBJ1-5,.,TRBV6-5,.,TGTGCCAGCAGTTACTTCGGGGGGGATCAGCCCCAGCATTTT,CASSYFGGDQPQHF
TRBJ2-1,many,TRBV19,TRBD2,TGTGCCAGTAGTGTTATAGCGGGAGTCGGGAACAATGAGCAGTTCTTC,CASSVIAGVGNNEQFF
TRBJ1-5,few,TRBV6-2/TRBV6-3,.,TGTGCCAGCAGTGAAGCTATGGCCCGTACTTTACCCCAGCATTTT,CASSEAMARTLPQHF
TRBJ2-1,.,TRBV7-2,TRBD1,TGTGCCAGCAGCTGGACAGGAAATGAGCAGTTCTTC,CASSWTGNEQFF
TRBJ2-5,many,TRBV3-1,.,TGTGCCAGCAGCCAGCTTGTGTCCGGCGAGACCCAGTACTTC,CASSQLVSGETQYF